The TCR beta chain described here comes from a study of blood T cell repertoires in COVID-19. The data were produced by immunoSEQ multiplex PCR, yet TCRdb's version contains in-frame clones alone and is incomplete. The sample has several thousand clones, around 90% seen once. This clone was recorded once. Specimen: peripheral blood. The TCR was taken from a woman aged 45 to 65 with active or convalescent COVID-19.

The CDR3 DNA follows: TGTGCCATCCGCGGAGCCGCCCTGAGCACAGATACGCAGTATTTT. Translation: CAIRGAALSTDTQYF. The chain links TRBV10-3 to TRBJ2-3; no reliable D call. V dropped 8 bases and J dropped 0 bases, with 15 bases sitting between them. Germline V CDR1 and CDR2: ENHRY, SYGVKD. There are 15 residues in the CDR3.